The sequence of this T cell receptor (beta chain) was determined in a study of post-analysis software for immune sequencing data. Study results and caveats: There were about 5 TRBV segments more frequent in patients than controls, and TRBV5-6, TRBV5-1 and TRBV20-1 were among them.

In germline, CDR1 is SGHTA, CDR2 FQGNSA. The CDR3 spans 15 residues. Germline trimming cut 11 bases from V and 6 bases from J; bases unmatched to any gene: 16. This clonotype was seen a few times. Its antigen is unknown. Unique molecular identifiers featured in each of the TCR beta cDNA libraries. MiXCR was run by TCRdb on the PCR reads, yielding one entry per CDR3 protein. The top ten hold approximately 5.4% of the sample, which has about 540,000 distinct CDR3 sequences, 30% to 40% seen once. The sequenced sample was blood. This TCR derives from a girl between 2 and 17 years old with multiple sclerosis. The V gene is TRBV7-2, the J gene TRBJ2-3; 8 bases fit TRBD2. The CDR3 region is CASGAGGGPYDTQYF. In DNA, the CDR3 is TGTGCCTCAGGTGCGGGCGGGGGGCCGTACGATACGCAGTATTTT.